This T cell receptor (beta chain) is from a study of shared clonotypes between healthy human individuals. Study summary: Per-donor plates numbered three CD4 naive, three CD4 memory, two CD8 naive and one CD8 memory. Findings and caveats of the study: Memory subsets had estimated richness that was generally smaller than that of naive subsets. Non-shared clonotypes had lower generation probabilities than those shared by all four donors.

Some 30,000 T cell genomes, or 200 ng DNA, went into the sorted-subset replicate PCRs. The table came from immunoSEQ multiplex PCR; TCRdb's copy has only in-frame clones and leaves some out. The table lists about 110,000 clones, around 65% of them singletons, with about 24% in the top ten. V gave up 4 bases and J gave up 1 base, with 10 bases separating them. Germline V lookup: CDR1 MNHEY, CDR2 SMNVEV (reference sequence). This CDR3 has 14 residues. In regard to this clone: Its antigen is unidentified. Other DNA sequences within the sample encode an identical CDR3.

The sample taken for sequencing was memory CD8+ T cells sorted from blood. Subset specified: CD45RO+ cells pooled with CCR7-negative TemRA cells. The chain carries TRBV27 and TRBJ1-1; D perhaps matches TRBD1 (6 bases). The clonotype comes from a woman under 40 in good health. CDR3 region: CASSSLRGNTEAFF. CDR3 nucleotides: TGTGCCAGCAGTTCCCTCAGGGGGAACACTGAAGCTTTCTTT.